This TCR beta chain was recovered during a study of control samples from healthy donors and cancer patients. Only in-frame clones appear in the TCRdb table, and some are missing; sequencing was by immunoSEQ multiplex PCR. The sample carries approximately 87,000 clones, around 87% recorded once. The CDR3 extends over 13 amino acids. V lost 7 bases and J 4 bases, leaving 13 bases between the germline ends. Germline CDR1 is LNHDA and CDR2 is SQIVND (reference sequence). The receptor's source is a woman between 50 and 59 years old in good health. The sequenced material came from blood. The rearrangement joins TRBV19 to TRBJ1-2, with unresolved D. The CDR3 protein is CASTHGSFYGYTF. The CDR3 region has the DNA TGTGCCAGTACGCACGGTTCCTTCTATGGCTACACCTTC.